The 25 T cell receptor beta chains below were found in one sample sequenced in a study of T cell responses to AZD1222 COVID-19 vaccine. Profiling relied on immunoSEQ multiplex PCR, and the TCRdb table lists in-frame clones only, not all of them. The sample holds approximately 130,000 clones, 90% to 95% seen once. The sample was peripheral blood, taken on day 0 of AZD1222 vaccination. Every receptor here comes from an adult in good health.

The chain has TRBV3-1 (or the pseudogene TRBV3-2) and TRBJ1-1; D not resolved. Trimming removed 0 bases from V and 4 bases from J, with 12 bases in between. Germline CDR1 reads LGHDT; CDR2 reads YNNKEL (reference sequence). The CDR3 sequence is 15 residues long. Here the CDR3 reads CASSQEGRVGTEAFF. The DNA for the CDR3 is TGTGCCAGCAGCCAAGAAGGCAGAGTAGGCACTGAAGCTTTCTTT.

The chain couples TRBV5-5 to TRBJ1-1; possibly TRBD1 for D (5 bases). Trimming removed 0 bases from V and 10 bases from J, with 16 bases in between. This CDR3 region has 14 residues. Germline-derived CDR1 and CDR2 are SGHKS and YYEKEE (reference sequence). DNA of the CDR3: TGTGCCAGCAGCTTGGATGGGGGTCGCCCCGCAGCTTTCTTT. Encoded protein: CASSLDGGRPAAFF.

This sequence joins TRBV7-2 and TRBJ1-2; the D gene is possibly TRBD1 (5 bases). With 5 bases removed from V and 4 bases from J, the gap between germline ends came to 17 bases. Per germline, CDR1 SGHTA and CDR2 FQGNSA. This CDR3 is 15 amino acids long. The CDR3 nucleotides are TGTGCCAGCAGCCCTCGAGGGACTAGAGGCTATGGCTACACCTTC. It is translated as CASSPRGTRGYGYTF.

V usage is TRBV7-9 and J usage is TRBJ2-7; a weak D match, TRBD1 (5 bases). Between the trimmed V and J ends, which lost 4 bases and 6 bases, there was a span of 16 bases. CDR3 length: 14 amino acids. The germline CDR1 and CDR2 sequences are SEHNR and FQNEAQ (reference sequence). CDR3 nucleotide sequence: TGTGCCAGCAGCTCGACAGCCTTGGTCATCGAGCAGTACTTC. Translation gives CASSSTALVIEQYF.

As DNA, the CDR3 is TGCGCCAGCAGTGAGTCAACGGGATGGGCCTACAATGAGCAGTTCTTC. It specifies CASSESTGWAYNEQFF. The V gene is TRBV10-1, the J gene TRBJ2-1, with a weak D call TRBD2 (5 bases). Trimming pared 0 bases from V and 2 bases from J, leaving 11 bases between. Per germline, CDR1 WNHNN and CDR2 SYGVQD (reference sequence). The CDR3 runs to 16 residues.

This rearrangement joins TRBV5-1 to TRBJ1-1; D gene ambiguous. The CDR3 sequence is 15 residues long. Germline V gives CDR1 SGHRS, CDR2 YFSETQ. The germline V and J ends were trimmed by 2 bases and 1 base, with 12 bases remaining between them. CDR3 sequence reads: CASSLRAQKNTEAFF. The CDR3 nucleotides are TGCGCCAGCAGCTTAAGGGCGCAGAAGAACACTGAAGCTTTCTTT.

The rearrangement uses TRBV7-8 and TRBJ2-5, with D tentatively TRBD1 (7 bases). The V end lost 1 base, the J end lost 4 bases, and 13 bases lay between the germline ends. There are 15 residues in the CDR3. In germline, CDR1 is SGHVS, CDR2 FQNEAQ. CDR3 sequence reads: CASSLDRGGGETQYF. For the CDR3, the DNA is TGTGCCAGCAGCTTAGACAGGGGAGGTGGAGAGACCCAGTACTTC.

The J gene is TRBJ1-1, the V gene TRBV27; 7 nucleotides agree with TRBD1. V gave up 5 bases and J gave up 6 bases; unmatched junction bases: 6. Germline CDR1 and CDR2: MNHEY and SMNVEV (reference sequence). CDR3 length: 13 residues. The CDR3 sequence: CASSRDRDAEAFF. The CDR3 DNA sequence: TGTGCCAGCAGTCGAGACAGGGACGCTGAAGCTTTCTTT.

The chain joins TRBV29-1 to TRBJ1-2; D is perhaps TRBD1 (6 bases). Germline loops: CDR1 SQVTM, CDR2 ANQGSEA. Trimming pared 7 bases from V and 0 bases from J, leaving 15 bases between. This CDR3 has 14 residues. The CDR3, as DNA: TGCAGCGCCCTGGACAGCACGTCTAACTATGGCTACACCTTC. Translating it yields CSALDSTSNYGYTF.

V gene TRBV2 combines with J gene TRBJ1-2; D is undetermined. Germline V gene lookup returns CDR1 SNHLY and CDR2 FYNNEI. CDR3 length equals 12 residues. V lost 3 bases to trimming and J lost 6 bases, with 8 bases between them. This CDR3 is CASSEEIHGYTF. The CDR3, as DNA: TGTGCCAGCAGTGAGGAGATTCATGGCTACACCTTC. The variable domain in full, with the rest retrieved from reference TRBV2 and TRBJ1-2, is EPEVTQTPSHQVTQMGQEVILRCVPISNHLYFYWYRQILGQKVEFLVSFYNNEISEKSEIFDDQFSVERPDGSNFTLKIRSTKLEDSAMYFCASSEEIHGYTFGSGTRLTVV.

This chain connects TRBV5-5 to TRBJ2-4, with D perhaps given as TRBD1 or TRBD2 (7 bases each). The CDR3 spans 14 residues. The V gene lost 0 bases and the J gene lost 7 bases, with 11 bases spanning the gap. Germline V CDR1 and CDR2: SGHKS, YYEKEE (reference sequence). The chain's CDR3 is CASSLVQGGNIQYF. Here the CDR3 DNA reads TGTGCCAGCAGCTTGGTCCAGGGGGGGAACATTCAGTACTTC.

The V and J genes are TRBV4-3 and TRBJ1-2; possible D gene TRBD1, 5 bases. The V gene's germline CDR1 is LGHNA and CDR2 YSLEER. V was clipped by 2 bases and J by 8 bases, with 9 bases between them. The CDR3 runs 12 residues. This CDR3 is CASSQQGLGYTF. The CDR3 coding sequence is TGCGCCAGCAGCCAACAGGGTCTGGGCTACACCTTC.

This clone was recorded only once. V is TRBV5-4 and J is TRBJ2-3; 9 bases are a match to TRBD2. The CDR3 runs to 16 residues. V shed 5 bases, J shed 3 bases, and the junction held 10 bases outside the gene matches. Germline CDR1 reads SGHNT; CDR2 reads YYREEE (reference sequence). This CDR3 is CASSSEPGLATDTQYF. In DNA, the CDR3 is TGTGCCAGCAGTTCCGAACCGGGACTAGCTACAGATACGCAGTATTTT.

This sequence joins TRBV28 and TRBJ1-5, with D possibly being TRBD1 (6 bases). The length of the CDR3 is 17 residues. Germline V gene data show CDR1 as MDHEN and CDR2 as SYDVKM. With 7 bases removed from V and 7 bases from J, the gap between germline ends came to 26 bases. The CDR3 DNA is TGTGCCAGCAACCCACCGCCCCCAGGGGCGGGTGGACAGCCCCAGCATTTT. Translating it yields CASNPPPPGAGGQPQHF. Full variable domain (rest looked up from reference TRBV28 and TRBJ1-5): DVKVTQSSRYLVKRTGEKVFLECVQDMDHENMFWYRQDPGLGLRLIYFSYDVKMKEKGDIPEGYSVSREKKERFSLILESASTNQTSMYLCASNPPPPGAGGQPQHFGDGTRLSIL.

This chain connects TRBV28 to TRBJ1-6; D is perhaps TRBD1 (5 bases). This CDR3 has 14 residues. Germline V lookup: CDR1 MDHEN, CDR2 SYDVKM. The V end was cut by 6 bases, the J end by 6 bases, with 12 bases between. The CDR3 sequence is CASRPGRINSPLHF. The CDR3 coding sequence is TGTGCCAGCAGGCCGGGACGGATTAATTCACCCCTCCACTTT.

The chain links TRBV5-1 to TRBJ1-2, with unresolved D. The CDR3 has 15 amino acids. Germline lookup yields CDR1 SGHRS and CDR2 YFSETQ. Trimming cost V 0 bases and J 4 bases, with 13 bases left between them. CDR3 DNA sequence: TGCGCCAGCAGCTTGGATCCGCACAGCTCCTATGGCTACACCTTC. It translates to CASSLDPHSSYGYTF.

V and J are TRBV4-1 and TRBJ2-2; TRBD2 matches 8 bases. The CDR3 has 16 residues. V lost 1 base, J lost 3 bases, and 4 bases stayed unmatched. CDR1 is MGHRA and CDR2 is YSYEKL in the germline V gene. CDR3 amino acids: CASSQVASGYTGELFF. The CDR3 DNA sequence: TGCGCCAGCAGCCAAGTAGCTAGCGGGTACACCGGGGAGCTGTTTTTT.

This rearrangement joins TRBV19 to TRBJ2-1; 10 bases match TRBD1. This CDR3 comprises 13 residues. The germline V gene has CDR1 LNHDA and CDR2 SQIVND (reference sequence). The ends lost 6 bases at V and 8 bases at J; junction bases unmatched: 4. For the CDR3, the DNA is TGTGCCAGTAGGTGGGACAGGGGCGATGAGCAGTTCTTC. Translated, it gives CASRWDRGDEQFF.

The V and J genes are TRBV19 and TRBJ2-1; 7 nucleotides line up with TRBD1. The CDR3 spans 14 residues. CDR1 and CDR2 from the germline V gene are LNHDA and SQIVND (reference sequence). Germline trimming cut 5 bases from V and 4 bases from J; bases unmatched to any gene: 5. The CDR3: CASSSRDSYNEQFF. The CDR3 nucleotides read TGTGCCAGTAGTTCCCGGGACAGTTACAATGAGCAGTTCTTC.

The count of this clone is one. The rearrangement joins TRBV9 to TRBJ1-2, with D unresolved. The CDR3 sequence is 14 residues long. Per the germline V gene, CDR1 is SGDLS and CDR2 is YYNGEE. V was clipped by 3 bases and J by 3 bases, with 12 bases between them. The CDR3 loop is CASSALTADYGYTF. The CDR3 bases are TGTGCCAGCAGCGCCTTGACGGCTGACTATGGCTACACCTTC.

The chain couples TRBV28 to TRBJ1-5, with 9 bases aligning to TRBD1. Germline values: CDR1 MDHEN, CDR2 SYDVKM. The CDR3 is 18 residues long. The ends lost 3 bases at V and 2 bases at J; junction bases unmatched: 11. Here the CDR3 reads CASSFDPQGAEGNQPQHF. In DNA form, the CDR3 reads TGTGCCAGCAGTTTTGACCCACAGGGGGCGGAGGGCAATCAGCCCCAGCATTTT.

CDR3: CATSGYGTSGRRRGNTDTQYF. The CDR3 nucleotides read TGTGCCACCAGTGGTTACGGGACTAGCGGGAGAAGGAGGGGAAACACAGATACGCAGTATTTT. The chain couples TRBV24-1 to TRBJ2-3; 14 bases map to TRBD2. After removal of 5 bases from V and 2 bases from J, the junction contained 17 bases not matched to a gene. This CDR3 region has 21 residues. In germline, CDR1 is KGHDR, CDR2 SFDVKD.

This chain connects TRBV28 to TRBJ1-1; a weak D match, TRBD1 (5 bases). Trimming cost V 3 bases and J 0 bases, with 8 bases left between them. The CDR3 loop spans 14 amino acids. From germline, CDR1 is MDHEN and CDR2 SYDVKM. The CDR3 sequence is CASSFGTVNTEAFF. The CDR3 DNA sequence: TGTGCCAGCAGTTTTGGGACGGTGAACACTGAAGCTTTCTTT.

The chain couples TRBV7-3 to TRBJ2-5; possible D gene TRBD1, 5 bases. Germline V gene data show CDR1 as SGHTA and CDR2 as FQGTGA. V lost 5 bases and J 2 bases, leaving 21 bases between the germline ends. The CDR3 consists of 17 residues. The CDR3 spells CASSHMDTFLHQETQYF. CDR3 coding DNA: TGTGCCAGCAGCCACATGGACACCTTTCTCCATCAAGAGACCCAGTACTTC. The whole variable domain, remainder taken from reference TRBV7-3 and TRBJ2-5, is GAGVSQTPSNKVTEKGKYVELRCDPISGHTALYWYRQSLGQGPEFLIYFQGTGAADDSGLPNDRFFAVRPEGSVSTLKIQRTERGDSAVYLCASSHMDTFLHQETQYFGPGTRLLVL.

V gene TRBV7-8 combines with J gene TRBJ1-2; 12 bases map to TRBD1. This CDR3 comprises 14 residues. Germline V gene sequence: CDR1 SGHVS, CDR2 FQNEAQ. Losses at the gene ends were 8 bases for V and 7 bases for J; bases not matched to a gene: 8. The DNA for the CDR3 is TGTGCCAGCTCGACAGGGACAGGGGGCTTTGGCTACACCTTC. Translated: CASSTGTGGFGYTF.